This T cell receptor beta chain was sequenced in a study of human T cells and chemical hapten exposure listed by TCRdb under 2021. Some background on the complete study: For sensitization, 2% DPC in acetone was applied to a 2 cm by 2 cm area of upper inner arm skin. Throughout the roughly 24-week study period, patients were also given weekly therapeutic DPC doses on the scalp. Patch testing on the upper back used Finn chambers containing 0.01% DPC, with scoring done after 6 days according to International Contact Dermatitis Research Group standards. The patient cohort, mostly female, included alopecia areata with under or over 50% scalp involvement, alopecia totalis and alopecia universalis. The libraries were sequenced as a pool, and the TCR yield per sample differed mostly because of small variations in library volumes within the pool. The study tracked peripheral blood TCR repertoire changes in vivo during primary and secondary sensitization to the hapten diphenylcyclopropenone (DPC) in alopecia patients. Blood samples were taken from patients before sensitization (week 0) and at 2, 6 and about 24 weeks after DPC sensitization. For TCR sequencing, blood came from 25 to 35 alopecia patients at anywhere from one to four time points (pre-sensitization, 2, 6 and 24 weeks).

The paper as a whole reports these results and caveats: After repeated subsampling, changes were observed in the strength of the expansion versus patch-test correlation and in the threshold at which the correlation became significant. The number of TCRs above 1 in 1000 frequency did not change with DPC sensitization; there was no evidence of global repertoire structure alterations. Because all patients had alopecia, a presumed autoimmune disease, the immune response of the patients might differ from that of healthy individuals. The number of PT1 expanded TCRs positively correlated with patch test score, significant at thresholds 8, 16 and 32 but not 4. Expanded TCRs formed significantly more large CDR3 similarity clusters than pre-sensitization or healthy control sets, consistent with antigen-driven responses.

From the cysteine up to the phenylalanine, the CDR3 has a length of 14 residues. Only the CDR3 DNA stays, 42 bases, in frame from base 1. V trim: 2 bases; J trim: 4 bases; unmatched bases: 2. CDR1 and CDR2, looked up from the germline V gene, are SGHAT and FQNNGV. Libraries were made using RACE. Sequenced on a NextSeq 500. During library preparation, unique molecular identifiers were attached to individual cDNA molecules so that TCRs could be counted quantitatively and reproducibly. For every blood RNA sample, sequencing covered both the TCR alpha and TCR beta chains. The authors' analysis ran thus. A median of about 100,000 TCRs per sample was observed, with a range of about 23,224 to 700,000. The Decombinator software suite was used to annotate V, J and CDR3 in the TCR reads. Every sample was subsampled to the same number of TCRs (28,000) for the PS versus PT1 abundance plots. TCRs were defined as expanded if absent before sensitization and observed at least eight times at the 2-week time point. Using fastp trimming at Q25 and MiXCR clonotype assembly, TCRdb reanalyzed the public sequencing data and kept in-frame beta chains. For every CDR3 protein sequence, its rows merge into one entry that carries the most common genes and DNA. TCRdb assigned the V and J calls; the authors' analysis was not used. The sample table records 150,000 to 200,000 distinct CDR3 sequences; about 25% of these occur just once. Roughly 2.4% of the sample belongs to the ten largest clones.

Note on this clonotype: The clone's antigen remains unknown. No qualities accompany the bases; no much larger clone lies one base away.

Read against the paper, the sample's time point label means: patch test 3, about 24 weeks after DPC sensitization. The treatment or condition label of this sample denotes: therapeutic diphenylcyclopropenone sensitization with weekly scalp DPC. Blood at each patch-test visit was drawn before the patch test was applied. To be eligible, patients had to be aged 18 to 70, diagnosed with alopecia and judged suitable for DPC therapy, while pregnant patients were excluded. Total RNA was extracted from unfractionated whole blood that had been collected in Tempus Blood RNA tubes. Here the chain combines TRBV11-2 and TRBJ2-7; a stretch of 10 junction bases matches TRBD2. The sequence was collected from a woman in her 40s with alopecia areata. Some clones in this sample may be carry-over from other donors' samples. Sample: whole blood, taken in connection with sensitization to the hapten diphenylcyclopropenone (DPC). This receptor carries the CDR3 CASSLTSGEYEQYF. The DNA sequence is given as TGTGCCAGCAGCTTAACTAGCGGGGAATACGAGCAGTACTTC.